This T cell receptor beta chain was sequenced during a study of T cells after yellow fever vaccination. Broader study findings: The appearance of a small share of clonotypes in both CD4 and CD8 compartments was observed. Reappearance after the booster was observed for most primary-vaccination clones (about 95% CD4, more than 70% CD8).

This clonotype was counted many times. What it recognizes is unknown. The trim removed 1 base at V and 4 bases at J, leaving 6 bases unmatched. The CDR3 is 15 residues long. Germline CDR1 SGHAT, CDR2 FQNNGV. TCRdb re-called the 5' RACE reads through MiXCR, storing one row per CDR3 protein. Seen here are around 350,000 distinct CDR3 sequences, 6.2% observed once, and the top ten hold approximately 16%. This TCR was sampled from a man aged 25-45 years who received the YFV17D yellow fever vaccine. The chain combines TRBV11-2 with TRBJ2-7, with TRBD2 identical over 8 bases. Sequencing used PBMCs, obtained 5 days after the yellow fever booster vaccination. This CDR3 is CASSLAGTRGYEQYF. The CDR3 region has the DNA TGTGCCAGCAGCTTAGCCGGGACTAGGGGGTACGAGCAGTACTTC.